These 7 T cell receptor beta chains were sequenced from one sample in a study of shared clonotypes between healthy human individuals (dated by TCRdb to 2018 to 2020). Preparation of the library involved the immunoSEQ multiplex PCR assay. The table comes from immuneACCESS by way of TCRdb, which keeps in-frame sequences with V and J called. Part of the clones is missing from these tables; in studies checked, under half for an unresolved V gene and the rest for unknown reasons. The sample contains about 2.3 million clones, 85% to 95% of them found a single time. The top ten hold 0.3% to 0.45% of the sample. The sample consisted of naive CD4+ T cells from PBMCs. According to the study, the label for this sample's cell subset or site signals: CD45RA+ positively selected. The receptors derive from a man between 18 and 29 years old in good health. Some clones in this sample may be carry-over from other donors' samples.

This chain uses TRBV6-5 with TRBJ2-7, with 7 bases identical to TRBD1. The CDR3 spans 14 residues. V shed 6 bases and J 3 bases; nucleotides not matched to a gene: 8. Per germline, CDR1 MNHEY and CDR2 SVGAGI. The CDR3, as DNA: TGTGCCAGCAGCCATTTGGCAGGGGGCTACGAGCAGTACTTC. It specifies CASSHLAGGYEQYF.

This clone is a singleton in its sample. Here the CDR3 DNA reads TGTGCCAGCAGACTAGCGGGAGGATCGGCTGGGGCCAACGTCCTGACTTTC. Its translation is CASRLAGGSAGANVLTF. The chain recombines TRBV11-2 with TRBJ2-6; 12 positions agree with TRBD2. The germline gives CDR1 SGHAT, CDR2 FQNNGV. Trimming took 6 bases from V and 2 from J; bases not matched to a gene: 5. This CDR3 has 17 residues. Together with reference TRBV11-2 and TRBJ2-6, the CDR3 gives the full variable domain: EAGVAQSPRYKIIEKRQSVAFWCNPISGHATLYWYQQILGQGPKLLIQFQNNGVVDDSQLPKDRFSAERLKGVDSTLKIQPAKLEDSAVYLCASRLAGGSAGANVLTFGAGSRLTVL.

The J gene is TRBJ1-4, the V gene TRBV6-4; TRBD1 agrees at 11 bases. This CDR3 spans 15 amino acids. Germline trimming cut 2 bases from V and 10 bases from J; bases unmatched to any gene: 6. Per the germline V gene, CDR1 is MRHNA and CDR2 is SNTAGT. CDR3 in DNA: TGTGCCAGCAGTGACACCGGACAGGGGGCCGGAAAACTGTTTTTT. This translates into CASSDTGQGAGKLFF.

V usage is TRBV21-1 and J usage is TRBJ2-7. TRBV21-1 is a listed pseudogene. The CDR3 covers 14 residues. The DNA for the CDR3 is TGTGCCAGCAGCAAAGCCCCCCGGGGACCCGAGCAGTACTTC. This gives the protein CASSKAPRGPEQYF.

This chain connects TRBV5-4 to TRBJ2-2; tentatively, D is TRBD2 (6 bases). Trimming cost V 6 bases and J 6 bases, with 18 bases left between them. Germline assignment: CDR1 SGHNT and CDR2 YYREEE (reference sequence). This CDR3 is built from 15 residues. The CDR3 here is CASNHGGGEAGELFF. DNA for the CDR3: TGTGCCAGCAACCATGGGGGAGGTGAGGCCGGGGAGCTGTTTTTT.

Details on this clone: Other DNA sequences within the sample encode an identical CDR3. The V call is TRBV7-9, the J call TRBJ2-7; D is uncertain. The germline CDR1 and CDR2 sequences are SEHNR and FQNEAQ (reference sequence). The CDR3 consists of 14 residues. V shed 3 bases and J shed 2 bases, with 11 bases lying between them. CDR3 amino acids: CASSLAGSTYEQYF. The DNA of the CDR3 is TGTGCCAGCAGCTTGGCAGGTTCTACCTACGAGCAGTACTTC.

The J gene is TRBJ2-7, the V gene TRBV27; no definite D call. The ends were cut back, 0 bases at V and 0 bases at J, with 12 bases in the middle. Germline CDR1 reads MNHEY; CDR2 reads SMNVEV (reference sequence). CDR3 size: 16 residues. The CDR3 reads CASSLSIPGNSYEQYF. DNA for the CDR3: TGTGCCAGCAGTTTATCGATTCCAGGAAACTCCTACGAGCAGTACTTC.